This is a list of T cell receptor beta chains from one sample in a study of cytomegalovirus exposure and HLA in healthy donors. Repertoires were generated with immunoSEQ multiplex PCR, while TCRdb's copy carries only in-frame clones and drops some. The sample has around 150,000 clones, roughly 77% seen once. Sequences were obtained from PBMCs. The receptors were gathered from a man aged 25-45 years in good health and CMV-seronegative. CDR3s include the opening cysteine and the closing phenylalanine or tryptophan. D genes are given only for firm matches. Size values are once, few and many counts, or a class for expanded clones, and some rows have none.

>-|TRBV9|-|TRBJ2-1
TGTGCCAGCAGCGTTGAAGCCCATGAGCAGTTCTTC
CASSVEAHEQFF
>-|TRBV15|-|TRBJ2-5
TGTGCCACCAGCAGAGATTCCTCCCAAGAGACCCAGTACTTC
CATSRDSSQETQYF
>-|TRBV21-1|-|TRBJ1-5
TGTGCCAGCAGCAAGGACAGGGAAGTGGGGGATAGCAATCAGCCCCAGCATTTT
CASSKDREVGDSNQPQHF
>few|TRBV6-6|-|TRBJ1-5
TGTGCCAGCAGTTACGATGGCAGGGGCGGTCAGCCCCAGCATTTT
CASSYDGRGGQPQHF
>once|TRBV13|-|TRBJ2-7
TGTGCCAGCAGCTTGGGGAGTTCCTACGAGCAGTACTTC
CASSLGSSYEQYF
>-|TRBV4-1|-|TRBJ1-5
TGCGCCAGCAGCCAACTAGAGTATAGCAATCAGCCCCAGCATTTT
CASSQLEYSNQPQHF
>-|TRBV7-9|-|TRBJ1-2
TGTGCCAGCAGCTTAGAGTTAGGGACATACAACTATGGCTACACCTTC
CASSLELGTYNYGYTF
>-|TRBV29-1|TRBD2|TRBJ2-1
TGCAGCGTTGAGTTGCGGGAGGCCGGGAATGAGCAGTTCTTC
CSVELREAGNEQFF
>-|TRBV7-8|TRBD2|TRBJ2-3
TGTGCCAGCAGCTTATCAGCGGGGGGTGATACGCAGTATTTT
CASSLSAGGDTQYF
>-|TRBV29-1|-|TRBJ1-1
TGCAGCGTGGAAAGGGCCGGGGTCGAAACTGAAGCTTTCTTT
CSVERAGVETEAFF
>-|TRBV5-1|-|TRBJ1-2
TGCGCCAGCACCGTGGACAGCTTCTATGGCTACACCTTC
CASTVDSFYGYTF
>few|TRBV19|-|TRBJ1-1
TGTGCCAGTAGTATCGGATTTGGCGGGGCTGAAGCTTTCTTT
CASSIGFGGAEAFF
>-|TRBV2|-|TRBJ2-7
TGTGCCAGCAGTGGGAGAGGGAAGCAGTACTTC
CASSGRGKQYF
>-|TRBV10-3|-|TRBJ1-6
TGTGCCAGAGAGTCGACAGGTACTAATTCACCCCTCCACTTT
CARESTGTNSPLHF
>-|TRBV29-1|-|TRBJ1-5
TGCAGCGTTGAAGCCGGGCAGGGCGGCCAGCCCCAGAATTTT
CSVEAGQGGQPQNF
>-|TRBV18|TRBD1|TRBJ2-1
TGTGCCAGCTCACCCGCCCGGGGACAGGGCATGGTCAATGAGCAGTTCTTC
CASSPARGQGMVNEQFF
>few|TRBV19|TRBD1|TRBJ1-1
TGTGCCAGTAGTAGGGGACAGGTTGGGATGAACACTGAAGCTTTCTTT
CASSRGQVGMNTEAFF
>-|TRBV7-3|-|TRBJ1-2
TGTGCCAGCAGGGGCTCGGATTATGGCTACACCTTC
CASRGSDYGYTF
>few|TRBV6-5|TRBD1|TRBJ2-2
TGTGCCAGCAGCCGAACAGGGGGCCGGACCGGGGAGCTGTTTTTT
CASSRTGGRTGELFF
>once|TRBV6-1|-|TRBJ1-5
TGTGCCAGCAGATCCAGGGGAATCAATCAGCCCCAGCATTTT
CASRSRGINQPQHF
>-|TRBV5-8|TRBD2|TRBJ2-3
TGTGCCAGCAGCTTGGCTAGCGGAGTCACAGATACGCAGTATTTT
CASSLASGVTDTQYF
>-|TRBV5-4|-|TRBJ1-4
TGTGCCAGCAGTACAGGGAAGGCTAATGAAAAACTGTTTTTT
CASSTGKANEKLFF
>-|TRBV7-2|TRBD1|TRBJ1-5
TGTGCCAGCAGCTTAGACGCGGACAGGTGGCCCCAGCATTTT
CASSLDADRWPQHF
>few|TRBV30|-|TRBJ1-1
TGTGCCTCTAAGGCAGGGGTTATGAGCGCTGAAGCTTTCTTT
CASKAGVMSAEAFF
>-|TRBV6-5|TRBD1|TRBJ2-1
TGTGCCAGCGGGCTACAGGGGGCCTCTCCCAATGAGCAGTTCTTC
CASGLQGASPNEQFF
>-|TRBV6-5|-|TRBJ2-3
TGTGCCAGCAGGGCGGGGGATACGCAGTATTTT
CASRAGDTQYF
>-|TRBV5-1|-|TRBJ1-1
TGCGCCAGCAGCTTGGTAGGCGGGCGATCGGACACTGAAGCTTTCTTT
CASSLVGGRSDTEAFF
>medium-sized|TRBV11-3|-|TRBJ2-7
TGTGCCAGCAGCTTAGACCCAAAGCCAACCTACGAGCAGTACTTC
CASSLDPKPTYEQYF
>-|TRBV5-4|TRBD2|TRBJ2-3
TGTGCCAGCAGGTTGGGACTAGCGGGGCCAACTAGCACAGATACGCAGTATTTT
CASRLGLAGPTSTDTQYF
>-|TRBV29-1|TRBD1|TRBJ1-4
TGCAGCGTTGAAGTACCGGGACAGCCTAATGAAAAACTGTTTTTT
CSVEVPGQPNEKLFF
>-|TRBV7-8|-|TRBJ2-5
TGTGCCAGCACCCGGAGGGTTCAAGAGACCCAGTACTTC
CASTRRVQETQYF
>-|TRBV28|-|TRBJ1-5
TGTGCCAGCAGTACCTCGGGGTTTAGTGATAGCAATCAGCCCCAGCATTTT
CASSTSGFSDSNQPQHF
>-|TRBV7-8|-|TRBJ1-5
TGTGCCAGCAGGGAGGGGTGGAATCAGCCCCAGCATTTT
CASREGWNQPQHF
>-|TRBV4-1|TRBD1|TRBJ2-7
TGCGCCAGCAGCCGGAGGACAGGCCCCTACGAGCAGTACTTC
CASSRRTGPYEQYF
>-|TRBV5-1|TRBD1|TRBJ1-4
TGCGCCAGCAGCTACCAGGGGGTCGATGAAAAACTGTTTTTT
CASSYQGVDEKLFF
>once|TRBV6-1|-|TRBJ2-2
TGTGCCAGCAGTGTCGGGGGACCGAACACCGGGGAGCTGTTTTTT
CASSVGGPNTGELFF
>-|TRBV28|TRBD1|TRBJ1-2
TGTGCCAGCAGTTTTGGCTCGTTGGCCTCTCCAATGGACAGGGTAAGTTCTGGCTACACCTTC
CASSFGSLASPMDRVSSGYTF
>-|TRBV28|TRBD1|TRBJ1-5
TGTGCCAGCAGTTCCCAGGGGGCTGGCAATCAGCCCCAGCATTTT
CASSSQGAGNQPQHF
>-|TRBV6-6|-|TRBJ2-1
TGTGCCAGCACAATGTACAATGAGCAGTTCTTC
CASTMYNEQFF
>-|TRBV14|TRBD2|TRBJ2-7
TGTGCCAGCAGCTTTATAGCGGGACTGGGGGGAGAGCAGTACTTC
CASSFIAGLGGEQYF
>-|TRBV5-1|TRBD2|TRBJ2-5
TGCGCCAGCGGCTTAGGCAGCGGGGGGGAGACCCAGTACTTC
CASGLGSGGETQYF
>-|TRBV30|-|TRBJ2-5
TGTGCCTGGAGTGTACTGGAGACCCAGTACTTC
CAWSVLETQYF
>-|TRBV5-1|-|TRBJ1-4
TGCGCCAGCAGCTTGGCCCAGGATGAAAAACTGTTTTTT
CASSLAQDEKLFF
>-|TRBV4-1|-|TRBJ1-5
TGCGCCAGCAGCCAAATTGCGGGCTTCGGAGGTGGCAATCAGCCCCAGCATTTT
CASSQIAGFGGGNQPQHF
>-|TRBV19|TRBD2|TRBJ2-5
TGTGCCAGTAGTGTGCGACTAGCGGTACTTGGGGAGACCCAGTACTTC
CASSVRLAVLGETQYF
>few|TRBV10-2|TRBD2|TRBJ2-1
TGCGCCAGCAGTGCAACAGCGGGGCACTCCTACAATGAGCAGTTCTTC
CASSATAGHSYNEQFF
>-|TRBV7-9|TRBD1|TRBJ2-2
TGTGCCAGCAGCCCTCAGGGGGTCGGCACCGGGGAGCTGTTTTTT
CASSPQGVGTGELFF
>-|TRBV6-5|-|TRBJ1-3
TGTGCCAGCTCCAATGACAGAACAGGAAACACCATATATTTT
CASSNDRTGNTIYF
>-|TRBV28|-|TRBJ2-5
TGTGCCAGCAGTTTGGAGATAAGAGAGACCCAGTACTTC
CASSLEIRETQYF
>few|TRBV19|-|TRBJ1-1
TGTGCCAGTAGTGTCCCAGGGAAGCGCACTGAAGCTTTCTTT
CASSVPGKRTEAFF
>-|TRBV27|-|TRBJ2-7
TGTGCCAGCCACGAGCTGAGGAAAGGTATATACGAGCAGTACTTC
CASHELRKGIYEQYF
>-|TRBV18|TRBD1|TRBJ2-7
TGTGCCAGCTCACCACCGGGACAGACTTACGAGCAGTACTTC
CASSPPGQTYEQYF
>-|TRBV6-1|TRBD1|TRBJ1-2
TGTGCCAGCAGTGACTCAGTATGGACAGGACGGGGCTACACCTTC
CASSDSVWTGRGYTF
>-|TRBV6-5|-|TRBJ1-5
TGTGCCAGCAGTCACGGGGATCATCAGCCCCAGCATTTT
CASSHGDHQPQHF
>few|TRBV5-4|TRBD1|TRBJ1-2
TGTGCCAGCAGCTTGGAAAGGGGACAGAATGGCTACACCTTC
CASSLERGQNGYTF